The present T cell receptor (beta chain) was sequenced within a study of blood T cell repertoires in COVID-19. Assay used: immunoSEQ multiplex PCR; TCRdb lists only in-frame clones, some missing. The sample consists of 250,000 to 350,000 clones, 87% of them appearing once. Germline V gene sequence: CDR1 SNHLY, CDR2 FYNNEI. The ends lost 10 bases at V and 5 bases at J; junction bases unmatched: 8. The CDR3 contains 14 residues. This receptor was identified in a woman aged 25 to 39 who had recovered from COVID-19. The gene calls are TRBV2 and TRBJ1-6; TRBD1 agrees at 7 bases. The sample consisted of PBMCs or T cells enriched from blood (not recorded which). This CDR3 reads CATRFTGDNSPLHF. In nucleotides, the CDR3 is TGTGCCACTAGGTTCACAGGGGATAATTCACCCCTCCACTTT.